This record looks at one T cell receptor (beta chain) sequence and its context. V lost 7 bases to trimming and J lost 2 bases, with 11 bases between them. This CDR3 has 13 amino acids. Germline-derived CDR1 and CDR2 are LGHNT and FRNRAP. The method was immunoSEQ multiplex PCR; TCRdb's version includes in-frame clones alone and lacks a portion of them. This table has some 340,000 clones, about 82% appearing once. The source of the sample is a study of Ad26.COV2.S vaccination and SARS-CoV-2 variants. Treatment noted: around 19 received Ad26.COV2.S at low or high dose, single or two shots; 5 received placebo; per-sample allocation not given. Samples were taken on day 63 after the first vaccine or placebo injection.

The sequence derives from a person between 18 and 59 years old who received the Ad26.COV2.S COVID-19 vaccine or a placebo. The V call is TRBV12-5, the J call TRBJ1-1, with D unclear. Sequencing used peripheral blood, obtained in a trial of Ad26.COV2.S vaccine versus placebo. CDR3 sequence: CASALRSNTEAFF. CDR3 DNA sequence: TGTGCTAGTGCTCTCCGGTCCAACACTGAAGCTTTCTTT.